This T cell receptor beta chain was recorded in a study of radiotherapy plus CTLA-4 blockade in lung cancer. General study findings and limits: After radiotherapy and ipilimumab, tumor-derived clones expanded in peripheral blood.

Note on this clone: Its antigen is unknown.

The assay was immunoSEQ multiplex PCR, and TCRdb's table has in-frame clones only and misses some. This sample has roughly 24,000 clones, with about four fifths found just once. The CDR3 spans 11 residues. CDR1 is GTSNPN and CDR2 is SVGIG in the germline V gene (reference sequence). V lost 5 bases to trimming and J lost 3 bases, with 8 bases between them. Sample: peripheral blood, taken from a patient treated with radiotherapy plus ipilimumab. The TCR sequence derives from a human donor with non-small cell lung cancer that progressed on radiotherapy plus ipilimumab. The chain joins TRBV30 to TRBJ2-7; possible D gene TRBD1, 5 bases. CDR3 region: CAWRQLYEQYF. The CDR3, as DNA: TGTGCCTGGCGACAGCTCTACGAGCAGTACTTC.